This T cell receptor (beta chain) was documented in a study of human T cells and chemical hapten exposure. About the study: Patients, mostly women, had alopecia areata, alopecia totalis or alopecia universalis. Findings and caveats of the study: In comparison with controls, expanded TCRs gave rise to a significantly larger number of large CDR3 similarity clusters. PT1 expanded TCR counts and patch test score correlated positively.

Noted time point: pre-sensitization, week 0. As for treatment: therapeutic diphenylcyclopropenone sensitization with weekly scalp DPC. In the study's own analysis: Across samples, TCR counts had a median of about 92,000 and ranged from roughly 23,224 to 750,000. TCRdb fed the RACE reads into MiXCR, producing one record per CDR3 protein. None of the V and J calls come from the authors' own analysis; TCRdb made them. Counted here are some 360,000 distinct CDR3 sequences, about 5.1% occurring once; the ten biggest clones make up 2.5% to 3%. The CDR3 sequence is 17 residues long. Germline-derived CDR1 and CDR2 are SNHLY and FYNNEI. Trimming removed 5 bases from V and 1 base from J; junction bases left unmatched: 12. The table lists this clonotype with many counts. Antigen unknown.

The sequencing used whole blood, collected in connection with sensitization to the hapten diphenylcyclopropenone (DPC). V and J are TRBV2 and TRBJ1-2, with 8 bases lining up with TRBD1. The sequence derives from a woman in her 50s with alopecia areata. Some clones in this sample may be carry-over from other donors' samples. The CDR3 DNA reads as TGTGCCAGCAGTTCGCAGGGGGCATTTGAAGTTAACTATGGCTACACCTTC. This codes for CASSSQGAFEVNYGYTF.